This section outlines one T cell receptor (beta chain) sequence together with its context. The CDR3 loop spans 13 amino acids. Germline lookup yields CDR1 MDHEN and CDR2 SYDVKM. Trimming took 3 bases from V and 5 from J, leaving 10 bases between them. The data derive from a study of T cells after somatic rescue of genetic block. TCRdb's copy holds only in-frame clones and misses some; the assay was immunoSEQ multiplex PCR. The sample includes some 74,000 clones, more than 75% of them seen just once. The origin of this receptor is a young man. V usage is TRBV28 and J usage is TRBJ1-2; D is unresolved. The sample was peripheral blood mononuclear cells (PBMCs). The CDR3 sequence is CASSFGSSYGYTF. As DNA, the CDR3 is TGTGCCAGCAGTTTCGGCAGCTCGTATGGCTACACCTTC.